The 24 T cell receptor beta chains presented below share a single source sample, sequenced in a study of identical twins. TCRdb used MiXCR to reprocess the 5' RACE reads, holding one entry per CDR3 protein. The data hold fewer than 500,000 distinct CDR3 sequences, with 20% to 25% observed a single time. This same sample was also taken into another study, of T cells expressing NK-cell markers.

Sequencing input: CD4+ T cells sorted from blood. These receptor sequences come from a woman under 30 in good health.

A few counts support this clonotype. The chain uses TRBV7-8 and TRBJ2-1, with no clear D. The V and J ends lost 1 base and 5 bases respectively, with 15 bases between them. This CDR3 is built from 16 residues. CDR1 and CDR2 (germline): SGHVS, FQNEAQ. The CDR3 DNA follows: TGTGCCAGCAGCTTAGTAGCCTGGGAAAAGGACAATGAGCAGTTCTTC. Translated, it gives CASSLVAWEKDNEQFF.

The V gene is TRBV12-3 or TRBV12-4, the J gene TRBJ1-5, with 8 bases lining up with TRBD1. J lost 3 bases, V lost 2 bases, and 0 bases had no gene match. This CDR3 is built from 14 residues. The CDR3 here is CASSLQGANQPQHF. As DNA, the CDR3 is TGTGCCAGCAGTTTACAGGGGGCCAATCAGCCCCAGCATTTT.

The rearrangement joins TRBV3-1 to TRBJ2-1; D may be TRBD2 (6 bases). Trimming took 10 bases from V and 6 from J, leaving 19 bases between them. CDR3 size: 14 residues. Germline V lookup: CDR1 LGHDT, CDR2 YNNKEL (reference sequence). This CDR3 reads CATSGGSLANEQFF. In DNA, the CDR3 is TGTGCCACCTCTGGGGGGAGCCTCGCCAATGAGCAGTTCTTC.

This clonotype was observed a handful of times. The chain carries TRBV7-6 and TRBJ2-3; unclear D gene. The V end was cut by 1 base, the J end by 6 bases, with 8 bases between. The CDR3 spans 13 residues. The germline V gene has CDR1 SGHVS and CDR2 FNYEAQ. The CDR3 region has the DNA TGTGCCAGCAGCTTAGTCATCAGCGATACGCAGTATTTT. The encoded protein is CASSLVISDTQYF.

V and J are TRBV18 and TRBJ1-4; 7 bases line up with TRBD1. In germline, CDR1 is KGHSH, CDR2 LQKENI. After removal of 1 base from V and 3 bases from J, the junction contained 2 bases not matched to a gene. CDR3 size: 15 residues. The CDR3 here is CASSPQGTANEKLFF. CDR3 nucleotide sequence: TGTGCCAGCTCACCACAAGGGACAGCTAATGAAAAACTGTTTTTT.

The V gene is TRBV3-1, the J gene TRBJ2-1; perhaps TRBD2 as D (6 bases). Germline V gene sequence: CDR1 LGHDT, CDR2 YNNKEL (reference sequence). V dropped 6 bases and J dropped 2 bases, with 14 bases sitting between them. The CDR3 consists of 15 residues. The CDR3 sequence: CASRPSSVPYNEQFF. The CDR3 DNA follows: TGTGCCAGCAGACCTTCTAGCGTACCCTACAATGAGCAGTTCTTC.

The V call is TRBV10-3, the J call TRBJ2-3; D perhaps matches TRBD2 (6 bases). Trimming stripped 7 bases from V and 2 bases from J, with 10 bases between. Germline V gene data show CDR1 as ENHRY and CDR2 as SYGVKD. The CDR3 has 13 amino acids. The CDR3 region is CAINGGDTDTQYF. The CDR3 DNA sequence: TGTGCCATCAATGGCGGGGACACAGATACGCAGTATTTT.

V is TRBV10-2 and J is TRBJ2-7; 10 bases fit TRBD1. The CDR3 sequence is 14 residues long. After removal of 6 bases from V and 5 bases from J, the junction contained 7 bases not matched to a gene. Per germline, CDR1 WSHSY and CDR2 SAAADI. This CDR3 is CASSDRQGAHEQYF. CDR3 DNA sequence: TGCGCCAGCAGCGACAGACAGGGGGCCCACGAGCAGTACTTC.

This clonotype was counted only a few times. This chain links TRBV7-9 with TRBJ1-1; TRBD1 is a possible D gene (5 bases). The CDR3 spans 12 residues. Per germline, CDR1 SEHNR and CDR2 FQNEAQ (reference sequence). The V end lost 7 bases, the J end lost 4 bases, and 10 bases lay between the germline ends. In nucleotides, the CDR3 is TGTGCCAGCACCTCCGGGGGCACTGAAGCTTTCTTT. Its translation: CASTSGGTEAFF.

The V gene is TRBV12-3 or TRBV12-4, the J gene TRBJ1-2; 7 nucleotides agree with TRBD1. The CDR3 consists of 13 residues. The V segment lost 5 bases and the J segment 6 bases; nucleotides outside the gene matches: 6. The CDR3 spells CASSPGQVNGYTF. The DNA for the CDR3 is TGTGCCAGCAGTCCCGGACAGGTCAATGGCTACACCTTC.

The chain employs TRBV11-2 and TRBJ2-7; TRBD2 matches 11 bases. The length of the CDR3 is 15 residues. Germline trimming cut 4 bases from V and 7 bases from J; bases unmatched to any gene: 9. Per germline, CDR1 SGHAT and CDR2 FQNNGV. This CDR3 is CASSSRLAGKMEQYF. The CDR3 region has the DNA TGTGCCAGCAGCTCAAGACTAGCGGGGAAAATGGAGCAGTACTTC.

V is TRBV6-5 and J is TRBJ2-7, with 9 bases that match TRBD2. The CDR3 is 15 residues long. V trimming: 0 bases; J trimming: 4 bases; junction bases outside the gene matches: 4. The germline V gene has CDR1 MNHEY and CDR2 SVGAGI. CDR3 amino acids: CASSYSSGRYYEQYF. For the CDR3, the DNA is TGTGCCAGCAGTTACTCGAGCGGGAGGTATTACGAGCAGTACTTC.

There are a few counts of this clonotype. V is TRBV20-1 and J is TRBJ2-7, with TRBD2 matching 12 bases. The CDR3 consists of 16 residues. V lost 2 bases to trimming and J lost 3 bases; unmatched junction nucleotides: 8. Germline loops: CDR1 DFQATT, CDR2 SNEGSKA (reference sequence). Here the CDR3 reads CSARSVRLAGVYEQYF. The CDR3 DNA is TGCAGTGCTAGATCGGTCCGACTAGCGGGAGTCTACGAGCAGTACTTC.

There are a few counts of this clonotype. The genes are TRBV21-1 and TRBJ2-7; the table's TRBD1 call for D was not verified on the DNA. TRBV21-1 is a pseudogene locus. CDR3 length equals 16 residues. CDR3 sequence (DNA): TGTGCCAGCAGCACCGGGGGGTGGGGAATCCACTACGAGCAGTACTTC. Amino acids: CASSTGGWGIHYEQYF.

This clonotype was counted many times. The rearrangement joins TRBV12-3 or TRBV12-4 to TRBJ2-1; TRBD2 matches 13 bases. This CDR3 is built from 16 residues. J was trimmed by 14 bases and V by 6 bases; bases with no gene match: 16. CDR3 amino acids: CASSSTSGRALGVEFF. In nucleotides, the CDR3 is TGTGCCAGCAGCTCTACTAGCGGGAGGGCCCTGGGGGTAGAGTTCTTC.

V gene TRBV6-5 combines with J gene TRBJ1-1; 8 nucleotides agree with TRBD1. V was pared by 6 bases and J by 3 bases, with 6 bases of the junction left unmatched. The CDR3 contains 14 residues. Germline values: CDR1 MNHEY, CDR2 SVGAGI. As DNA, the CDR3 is TGTGCCAGCAGGTCCCCGGGACAGGACACTGAAGCTTTCTTT. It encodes CASRSPGQDTEAFF.

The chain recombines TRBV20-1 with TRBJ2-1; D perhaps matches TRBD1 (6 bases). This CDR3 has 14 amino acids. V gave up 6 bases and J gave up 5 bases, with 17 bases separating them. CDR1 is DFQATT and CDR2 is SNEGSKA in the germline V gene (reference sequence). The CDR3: CSAQRAGQHNEQFF. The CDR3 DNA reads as TGCAGTGCCCAGAGAGCTGGACAGCACAATGAGCAGTTCTTC.

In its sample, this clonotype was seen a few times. The CDR3 DNA is TGTGCCAGCAGCGGACAGGGTAATGGTGGAAACATTCAGTACTTC. Residues: CASSGQGNGGNIQYF. The chain joins TRBV9 to TRBJ2-4; TRBD1 aligns across 7 bases. The CDR3 contains 15 residues. V trimming: 3 bases; J trimming: 6 bases; junction bases outside the gene matches: 9. Germline V gene sequence: CDR1 SGDLS, CDR2 YYNGEE. The variable domain in full, completed from reference TRBV9 and TRBJ2-4, reads DSGVTQTPKHLITATGQRVTLRCSPRSGDLSVYWYQQSLDQGLQFLIQYYNGEERAKGNILERFSAQQFPDLHSELNLSSLELGDSALYFCASSGQGNGGNIQYFGAGTRLSVL.

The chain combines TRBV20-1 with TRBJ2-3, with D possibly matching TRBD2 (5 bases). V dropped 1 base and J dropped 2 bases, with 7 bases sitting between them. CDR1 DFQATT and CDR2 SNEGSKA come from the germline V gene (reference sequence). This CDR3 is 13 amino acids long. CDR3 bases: TGCAGTGCTAGAGGAGCGGCCACAGATACGCAGTATTTT. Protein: CSARGAATDTQYF.

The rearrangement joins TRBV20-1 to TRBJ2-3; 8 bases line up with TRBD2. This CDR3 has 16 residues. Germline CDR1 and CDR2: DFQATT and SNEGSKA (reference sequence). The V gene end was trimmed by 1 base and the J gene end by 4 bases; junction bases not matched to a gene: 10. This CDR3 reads CSARAASKRESDTQYF. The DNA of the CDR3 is TGCAGTGCTAGAGCTGCGTCTAAGCGGGAGTCAGATACGCAGTATTTT.

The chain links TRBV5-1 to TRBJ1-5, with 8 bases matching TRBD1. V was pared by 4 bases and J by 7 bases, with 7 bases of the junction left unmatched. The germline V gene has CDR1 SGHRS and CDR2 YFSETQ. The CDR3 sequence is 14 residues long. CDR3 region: CASSDGTGLQPQHF. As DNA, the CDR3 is TGCGCCAGCAGCGACGGGACAGGCTTACAGCCCCAGCATTTT.

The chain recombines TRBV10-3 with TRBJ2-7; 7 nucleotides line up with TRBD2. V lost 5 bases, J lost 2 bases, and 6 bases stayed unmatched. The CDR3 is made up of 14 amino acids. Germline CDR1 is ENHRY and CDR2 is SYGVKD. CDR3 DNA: TGTGCCATCAGTCCCGGGGGGTTTGCCTACGAGCAGTACTTC. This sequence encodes CAISPGGFAYEQYF.

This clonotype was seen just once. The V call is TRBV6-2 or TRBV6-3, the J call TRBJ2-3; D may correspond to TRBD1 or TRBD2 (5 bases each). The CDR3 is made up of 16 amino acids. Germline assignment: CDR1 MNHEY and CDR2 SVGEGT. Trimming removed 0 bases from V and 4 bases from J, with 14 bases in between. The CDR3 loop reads CASSYSGQGRSDTQYF. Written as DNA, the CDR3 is TGTGCCAGCAGTTACTCGGGGCAGGGACGGTCAGATACGCAGTATTTT.

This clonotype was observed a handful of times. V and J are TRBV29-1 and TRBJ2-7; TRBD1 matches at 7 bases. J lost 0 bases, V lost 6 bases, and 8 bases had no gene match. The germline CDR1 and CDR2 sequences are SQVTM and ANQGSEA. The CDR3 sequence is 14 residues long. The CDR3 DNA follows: TGCAGCGTGAGCCCCGGACAGGCCTCCTACGAGCAGTACTTC. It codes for CSVSPGQASYEQYF.